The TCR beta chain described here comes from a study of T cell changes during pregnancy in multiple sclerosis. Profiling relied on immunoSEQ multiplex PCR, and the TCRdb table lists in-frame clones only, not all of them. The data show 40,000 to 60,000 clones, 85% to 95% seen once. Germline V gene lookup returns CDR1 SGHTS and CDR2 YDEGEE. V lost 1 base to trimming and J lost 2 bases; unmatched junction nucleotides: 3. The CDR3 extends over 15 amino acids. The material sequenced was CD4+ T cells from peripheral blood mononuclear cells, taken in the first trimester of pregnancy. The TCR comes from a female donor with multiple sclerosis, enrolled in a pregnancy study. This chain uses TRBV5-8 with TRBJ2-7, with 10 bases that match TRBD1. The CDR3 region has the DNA TGTGCCAGCAGCTTGACCGGGACAGGGGCCTACGAGCAGTACTTC. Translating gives CASSLTGTGAYEQYF.